This T cell receptor (beta chain) was recovered during a study of blood T cell repertoires in COVID-19. Background on the study: Italy, Spain and the United States were the sources of the convalescent and acute COVID-19 samples.

The repertoire was sequenced with immunoSEQ multiplex PCR; TCRdb's copy has only in-frame clones and lacks some. The repertoire consists of roughly 370,000 clones, with around nine tenths occurring once and the leading ten covering roughly a tenth. Cohorts were determined from participant-reported clinical history. Trimming at V came to 3 bases and at J to 5 bases, leaving 7 bases not matched to a gene. This CDR3 is 15 amino acids long. CDR1 is SGDLS, CDR2 YYNGEE, per germline. The TCR comes from a woman between 50 and 59 years old who had recovered from COVID-19. Material: PBMCs or T cells enriched from blood (not recorded which). The chain uses TRBV9 and TRBJ1-1, with 10 bases that match TRBD1. The CDR3 nucleotides are TGTGCCAGCAGCGGAATGGGACAGGGGAGAACTGAAGCTTTCTTT. It is translated as CASSGMGQGRTEAFF. The full variable domain, with the rest looked up from reference TRBV9 and TRBJ1-1, is DSGVTQTPKHLITATGQRVTLRCSPRSGDLSVYWYQQSLDQGLQFLIQYYNGEERAKGNILERFSAQQFPDLHSELNLSSLELGDSALYFCASSGMGQGRTEAFFGQGTRLTVV.